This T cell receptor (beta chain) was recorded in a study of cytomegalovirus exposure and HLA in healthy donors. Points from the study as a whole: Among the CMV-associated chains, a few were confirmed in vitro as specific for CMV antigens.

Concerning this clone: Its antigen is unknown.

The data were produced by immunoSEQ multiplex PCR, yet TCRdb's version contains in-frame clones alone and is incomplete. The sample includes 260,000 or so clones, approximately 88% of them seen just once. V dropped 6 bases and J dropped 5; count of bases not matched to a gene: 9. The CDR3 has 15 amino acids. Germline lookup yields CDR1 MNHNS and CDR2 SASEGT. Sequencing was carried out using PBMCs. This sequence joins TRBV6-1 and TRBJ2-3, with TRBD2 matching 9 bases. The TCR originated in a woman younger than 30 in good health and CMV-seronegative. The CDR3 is CASRTVAGVLDTQYF. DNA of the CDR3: TGTGCCAGCAGGACCGTAGCGGGAGTCTTAGATACGCAGTATTTT.